Presented here are 27 T cell receptor beta chains from one specimen sequenced in a study of regulatory T cells in long-lasting Graves disease. Time point in this sample: newly diagnosed GD, antithyroid drugs for less than 3 months. The authors made the TCR library using RNA they extracted from PBMCs. CDR3 regions were amplified by Arm-PCR using iRepertoire HTBI primers to build TCR beta libraries. MiXCR, run by TCRdb on the multiplex PCR reads, gives a single entry per CDR3 protein. The table has 400,000 to 450,000 distinct CDR3 sequences, around 14% seen once. The same specimen was also included in a second study, on T cells in Graves' hyperthyroidism and ophthalmopathy.

The material sequenced was peripheral blood mononuclear cells (PBMCs), taken at new diagnosis, from a patient treated with antithyroid drugs. The source is a woman aged 25 to 39 with Graves disease.

This clonotype was picked up many times. The chain joins TRBV20-1 to TRBJ2-1, with TRBD2 identical over 8 bases. This CDR3 comprises 15 residues. CDR1 is DFQATT, CDR2 SNEGSKA, per germline (reference sequence). With 0 bases clipped from V and 0 bases from J, the junction kept 1 base outside the gene matches. This chain's CDR3 is CSARESGSSYNEQFF. The DNA of the CDR3 is TGCAGTGCTAGAGAAAGCGGGAGCTCCTACAATGAGCAGTTCTTC.

This clonotype was seen a few times. This chain joins TRBV9 and TRBJ1-3, with D possibly matching TRBD1 (5 bases). This CDR3 comprises 15 residues. Between the trimmed V and J ends, which lost 0 bases and 2 bases, there was a span of 9 bases. The germline CDR1 and CDR2 sequences are SGDLS and YYNGEE. The CDR3: CASSVAGHPGNTIYF. CDR3 coding DNA: TGTGCCAGCAGCGTAGCAGGGCACCCTGGAAACACCATATATTTT.

The rearrangement links TRBV29-1 to TRBJ2-5; D remains unclear. Germline CDR1 reads SQVTM; CDR2 reads ANQGSEA. Deletions cut 3 bases from V and 1 base from J, with 6 bases between. CDR3 length: 12 amino acids. CDR3 region: CSVEGSQETQYF. CDR3 coding DNA: TGCAGCGTTGAGGGTTCCCAAGAGACCCAGTACTTC.

The sample holds a few counts of this clonotype. The genes are TRBV29-1 and TRBJ1-2; D call uncertain. The CDR3 totals 13 residues. V lost 7 bases and J lost 0, with 12 bases in between. The germline gives CDR1 SQVTM, CDR2 ANQGSEA. The CDR3 DNA reads TGCAGCGCCGTAACGGGATCTAACTATGGCTACACCTTC. Translation gives CSAVTGSNYGYTF. Combining the CDR3 with reference TRBV29-1 and TRBJ1-2 gives the whole variable domain SAVISQKPSRDICQRGTSLTIQCQVDSQVTMMFWYRQQPGQSLTLIATANQGSEATYESGFVIDKFPISRPNLTFSTLTVSNMSPEDSSIYLCSAVTGSNYGYTFGSGTRLTVV.

This clonotype showed up just once. The V call is TRBV12-3 or TRBV12-4, the J call TRBJ2-1, with TRBD2 matching over 15 bases. Trimming at V came to 5 bases and at J to 2 bases, leaving 10 bases not matched to a gene. The CDR3 extends over 19 amino acids. This CDR3 reads CASSEGLAGGDATYNEQFF. The CDR3 nucleotides are TGTGCCAGCAGTGAGGGACTAGCGGGAGGCGATGCCACCTACAATGAGCAGTTCTTC.

This clonotype showed up just a few times. This sequence joins TRBV20-1 and TRBJ1-1; 8 nucleotides line up with TRBD1. Germline V gene sequence: CDR1 DFQATT, CDR2 SNEGSKA (reference sequence). This CDR3 region has 13 residues. After removal of 8 bases from V and 0 bases from J, the junction contained 5 bases not matched to a gene. The CDR3 DNA sequence: TGCAGTCCTCACAGGGGGTTGAACACTGAAGCTTTCTTT. Its protein is CSPHRGLNTEAFF.

V gene TRBV4-1 combines with J gene TRBJ1-1; unclear D gene. Germline CDR1 MGHRA, CDR2 YSYEKL. Trimming shortened V by 6 bases and J by 5 bases, and 7 bases separated the two germline ends. This CDR3 spans 11 amino acids. The CDR3 DNA follows: TGCGCCAGCAGAAAGGGAACTGAAGCTTTCTTT. Translating it yields CASRKGTEAFF.

This clonotype was detected many times. The V call is TRBV3-1, the J call TRBJ2-7, with 9 bases that match TRBD1. The germline V gene has CDR1 LGHDT and CDR2 YNNKEL (reference sequence). The J segment lost 0 bases and the V segment lost 4 bases, leaving 4 bases of the junction unmatched. This CDR3 has 15 amino acids. This chain's CDR3 is CASSLGTGSSYEQYF. The CDR3 nucleotides read TGTGCCAGCAGCCTCGGGACAGGGAGCTCCTACGAGCAGTACTTC.

This clonotype has at least ten counts. The J gene is TRBJ2-5, the V gene TRBV20-1; 12 nucleotides agree with TRBD2. The junction had 13 bases not matched to a gene; V was cut back by 1 base and J by 1 base. The CDR3 is made up of 19 amino acids. The germline V gene encodes CDR1 DFQATT and CDR2 SNEGSKA (reference sequence). The CDR3 region has the DNA TGCAGTGCTAGAGTAGGGCTAGCGGGAGGGCCCTCGATCCAAGAGACCCAGTACTTC. Encoded protein: CSARVGLAGGPSIQETQYF.

This clonotype has at least ten counts. The chain combines TRBV7-6 with TRBJ2-5; 10 nucleotides agree with TRBD2. Germline-derived CDR1 and CDR2 are SGHVS and FNYEAQ. The CDR3 has 14 residues. V dropped 5 bases and J dropped 6; count of bases not matched to a gene: 6. The CDR3 sequence: CASSPGTSAKTQYF. CDR3 DNA: TGTGCCAGCAGCCCGGGGACTAGCGCGAAGACCCAGTACTTC.

This chain joins TRBV7-9 and TRBJ2-1; no reliable D call. Deletions cut 3 bases from V and 10 bases from J, with 16 bases between. The CDR3 totals 14 residues. The germline CDR1 and CDR2 sequences are SEHNR and FQNEAQ (reference sequence). This chain's CDR3 is CASSLAGQTYEQFF. The DNA for the CDR3 is TGTGCCAGCAGCTTGGCCGGGCAGACCTACGAGCAGTTCTTC.

The chain recombines TRBV20-1 with TRBJ2-5; D not resolved. Trimming stripped 3 bases from V and 4 bases from J, with 21 bases between. This CDR3 region has 16 residues. Germline V lookup: CDR1 DFQATT, CDR2 SNEGSKA (reference sequence). The CDR3 reads CSASSRVITAGETQYF. The CDR3 DNA follows: TGCAGTGCTAGTAGTAGGGTTATAACCGCTGGAGAGACCCAGTACTTC.

This clonotype was seen at least ten times. V and J are TRBV3-1 and TRBJ2-3, with D possibly being TRBD1 or TRBD2 (5 bases each). This CDR3 contains 15 residues. Trimming took 2 bases from V and 6 from J, leaving 15 bases between them. CDR1 is LGHDT, CDR2 YNNKEL, per germline (reference sequence). The CDR3: CASSQTGLAIDTQYF. CDR3 DNA sequence: TGTGCCAGCAGCCAAACGGGGCTAGCTATTGATACGCAGTATTTT.

In the case of this clonotype: Given a far larger clone just one base away, this is likely a sequencing read error. The rearrangement joins TRBV12-3 or TRBV12-4 to TRBJ2-5, with 10 bases matching TRBD2. The CDR3 contains 21 residues. J was trimmed by 11 bases and V by 2 bases; bases with no gene match: 29. CDR3 loop: CASSLFLHLAGGSPRLNEQYF. The CDR3 nucleotides read TGTGCCAGCAGTTTATTCCTCCACTTAGCGGGAGGCTCCCCGAGGCTTAATGAGCAGTACTTC.

This clonotype was counted a few times. V gene TRBV10-3 combines with J gene TRBJ2-1, with D perhaps TRBD1 or TRBD2 (7 bases each). This CDR3 contains 14 residues. The germline V gene encodes CDR1 ENHRY and CDR2 SYGVKD. V lost 10 bases, J lost 2 bases, and 15 bases lay in between. This CDR3 reads CATGGRGTYNEQFF. The CDR3 DNA reads TGTGCCACAGGGGGGAGGGGGACCTACAATGAGCAGTTCTTC.

The chain links TRBV5-4 to TRBJ2-1, with 16 bases fitting TRBD2. The CDR3 covers 15 residues. V lost 3 bases to trimming and J lost 9 bases; unmatched junction nucleotides: 3. CDR1 and CDR2 (germline): SGHNT, YYREEE (reference sequence). CDR3 coding DNA: TGTGCCAGCAGCTCGGGACTAGCGGGAGGGCTTGAGCAGTTCTTC. This sequence encodes CASSSGLAGGLEQFF.

This clonotype was detected many times. The chain combines TRBV27 with TRBJ2-2, with TRBD1 matching 7 bases. The CDR3 consists of 19 residues. CDR1 and CDR2 from the germline V gene are MNHEY and SMNVEV (reference sequence). The ends lost 0 bases at V and 2 bases at J; junction bases unmatched: 12. The CDR3, as DNA: TGTGCCAGCAGTTTATCCACTCCCCCCGGGACAGTCAACACCGGGGAGCTGTTTTTT. This gives the protein CASSLSTPPGTVNTGELFF.

Details on this clonotype: Germline and junction disagree at one end, which may indicate a read error. This sequence joins TRBV7-8 and TRBJ2-3; 9 bases match TRBD2. Per germline, CDR1 SGHVS and CDR2 FQNEAQ. The CDR3 spans 16 residues. CDR3 nucleotide sequence: TGTGCCAGCAGCGCCGGTAGAGGGACTAGCAGAGATACGCAGTATTTT. The encoded protein is CASSAGRGTSRDTQYF.

In its sample, this clonotype was seen a few times. The V and J genes are TRBV20-1 and TRBJ2-1, with TRBD2 identical over 13 bases. Looked up from germline, CDR1 is DFQATT and CDR2 is SNEGSKA (reference sequence). The V and J ends lost 5 bases and 10 bases, in that order; junction bases with no gene match: 20. There are 18 residues in the CDR3. For the CDR3, the DNA is TGCAGTGCTGGGCCCCCTGCAGGACTAGCGGGAGTGTTCTTGGAGCAGTTCTTC. This encodes CSAGPPAGLAGVFLEQFF.

This clonotype came up many times. The chain joins TRBV12-3 or TRBV12-4 to TRBJ2-7; unclear D gene. The germline V and J ends were trimmed by 10 bases and 2 bases, with 18 bases remaining between them. The CDR3 is made up of 14 amino acids. CDR3 nucleotides: TGTGCCAAGGGCCTGGACGGTATTACCTACGAGCAGTACTTC. It specifies CAKGLDGITYEQYF.

This clonotype showed up many times. The genes are TRBV20-1 and TRBJ2-1, with D possibly matching TRBD2 (6 bases). Deletions cut 5 bases from V and 7 bases from J, with 15 bases between. CDR3 length: 13 amino acids. Germline CDR1 is DFQATT and CDR2 is SNEGSKA (reference sequence). The CDR3 coding sequence is TGCAGTGCTCCCCACGAGACTAGAAATGAGCAGTTCTTC. This gives the protein CSAPHETRNEQFF.

V usage is TRBV6-2 or TRBV6-3 and J usage is TRBJ2-7; D not certain. V shed 8 bases and J shed 2 bases, with 10 bases lying between them. The length of the CDR3 is 12 residues. In germline, CDR1 is MNHEY, CDR2 SVGEGT. DNA for the CDR3: TGTGCCAGCCCGCGCCGTCCCTACGAGCAGTACTTC. Its translation is CASPRRPYEQYF.

This clonotype was recorded many times. The rearrangement links TRBV28 to TRBJ1-2; TRBD1 might be the D (5 bases). With 8 bases removed from V and 8 bases from J, the gap between germline ends came to 18 bases. The CDR3 spans 13 residues. Germline assignment: CDR1 MDHEN and CDR2 SYDVKM. For the CDR3, the DNA is TGTGCCAGCGGGGGGTACGACTATTCCGGCTACACCTTC. Its translation: CASGGYDYSGYTF.

Ten or more counts support this clonotype. The J gene is TRBJ2-1, the V gene TRBV12-3 or TRBV12-4; possibly TRBD2 for D (5 bases). Trimming took 3 bases from V and 9 from J, leaving 9 bases between them. The CDR3 totals 12 residues. CDR3 loop: CASSFSSREQFF. CDR3 coding DNA: TGTGCCAGCAGTTTTTCTAGCCGTGAGCAGTTCTTC.

V and J are TRBV7-9 and TRBJ1-3; possibly TRBD1 for D (5 bases). The CDR3 totals 16 residues. Trimming took off 3 bases at V and 0 bases at J, with 12 bases between the two ends. Germline CDR1 SEHNR, CDR2 FQNEAQ (reference sequence). The CDR3: CASSFLDSVSGNTIYF. In DNA, the CDR3 is TGTGCCAGCAGCTTCCTCGACAGCGTCTCTGGAAACACCATATATTTT.

At least ten counts were recorded for this clonotype. The CDR3: CASKDRSNQPQHF. The CDR3 DNA sequence: TGTGCCAGTAAAGACAGGAGCAATCAGCCCCAGCATTTT. This chain connects TRBV19 to TRBJ1-5; tentative D call: TRBD1 (6 bases). V dropped 7 bases and J dropped 1 base, with 8 bases sitting between them. CDR1 and CDR2 from the germline V gene are LNHDA and SQIVND (reference sequence). The CDR3 totals 13 residues.

This CDR3 is CASGLAGGLNDEQFF. The CDR3 region has the DNA TGTGCCAGCGGCTTAGCGGGAGGGCTGAACGATGAGCAGTTCTTC. J is TRBJ2-1 and V is TRBV27; 11 bases match TRBD2. The CDR3 has 15 amino acids. After removal of 8 bases from V and 8 bases from J, the junction contained 11 bases not matched to a gene. Per the germline V gene, CDR1 is MNHEY and CDR2 is SMNVEV (reference sequence).